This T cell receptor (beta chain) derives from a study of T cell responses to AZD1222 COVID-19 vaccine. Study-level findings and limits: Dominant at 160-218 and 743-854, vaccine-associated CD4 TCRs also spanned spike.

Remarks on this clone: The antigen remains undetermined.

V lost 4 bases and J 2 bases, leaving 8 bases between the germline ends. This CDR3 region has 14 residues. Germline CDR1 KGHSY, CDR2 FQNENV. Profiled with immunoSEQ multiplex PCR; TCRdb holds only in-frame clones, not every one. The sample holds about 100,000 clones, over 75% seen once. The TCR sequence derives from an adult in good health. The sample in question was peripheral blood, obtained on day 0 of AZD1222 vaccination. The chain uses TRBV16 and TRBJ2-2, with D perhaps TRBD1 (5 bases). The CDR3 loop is CASSLGHNTGELFF. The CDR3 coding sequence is TGTGCCAGCAGCCTCGGACATAACACCGGGGAGCTGTTTTTT.